This entry concerns a single T cell receptor beta chain. Its antigen target is currently unknown. No per-base quality is available; no much larger clone lies one base away. What this sample's time point label stands for: about 28 days (+/-7) after the second vaccine dose. AZD1222 recipients given second doses at about 4 weeks or at about 12 weeks were pooled, since spike-specific TCR depth and breadth were not found to differ between the two schedules. The vaccinee samples were drawn from two UK trials, COV001 and COV002, one of which was a single-blind randomized controlled phase 2/3 trial testing AZD1222 (ChAdOx1 nCoV-19) in healthy adults. For TCRbeta chain sequencing, PBMC samples from trial participants were taken at day 0 and at day 28 after the second dose. The CDR3 holds 15 amino acids from the cysteine to the phenylalanine. The read is trimmed to its CDR3 DNA, 45 bases read in frame from base 1. The germline V end is reduced by 0 bases and the J end by 4 bases; junction bases left unmatched: 6. CDR1 and CDR2 are drawn from the germline V gene (reference sequence): SGHNT, YYREEE.

The CDR3 regions of human TCRbeta chains were analyzed by immunosequencing. Turning to the authors' computational methods: TCRs in the repertoires were matched against a reference library of SARS-CoV-2-specific TCRs that had been generated with the MIRA antigen-specificity platform. Breadth was defined as the fraction of unique TCRs that were SARS-CoV-2-associated, and depth was defined as the fraction of total T cells that were SARS-CoV-2-associated. Using the MIRA data, each spike-specific TCR was mapped to the spike region that the TCR reacts to and placed in a CD4 or CD8 class. Log10-transformed breadth and depth values were compared by one-way ANOVA with Sidak's multiple comparisons tests. Imported from immuneACCESS, the table was reduced by TCRdb to in-frame sequences with V and J called. These copies leave out some clones; in studies compared against another copy, an unresolved V gene accounts for under half, and the cause of the remainder is not known. V and J calls and clone size are as listed in that table; D and trimming were resolved from the DNA. A total of more than 40,000 clones appear in this sample, about 90% of them only once. The ten largest clones capture roughly 35% of the sample.

This sample was taken from a study of T cell responses to AZD1222 COVID-19 vaccine (dated by TCRdb to about 2021). Broadly, across the study: TCR sequencing was performed for about 240 trial participants, of whom around 200 were given two doses of AZD1222 and some 25 were given two doses of MenACWY control vaccine. Trial participants were enrolled into age subgroups of 18-55, 56-69 and 70-plus years, which contained about 150, 27 and 61 TCR-sequenced participants, respectively. The investigation overall reported the following: CD4 TCRs associated with the vaccine covered the entire spike protein, and the dominant responses were in regions 160-218 and 743-854. Spike-specific TCR breadth and depth rose significantly after two AZD1222 doses compared with day 0 and with MenACWY recipients. Nearly half of unique spike-specific TCRs reportedly recognized epitopes outside regions mutated in the B.1.351 and B.1.1.7 variants. In the small 56-69-year group, the increase in depth fell short of significance, most likely because of low power. Because no day 14 peak-response samples were available, repertoires were characterized only after the peak T cell response. Conclusions about previously exposed vaccinees were limited because only 5 or 6 AZD1222 recipients were SARS-CoV-2 seropositive at baseline. Most participants were white British and females outnumbered males, and the authors suggested that clonal diversity may have been underestimated.

This TCR was recovered from an adult who received the AZD1222 COVID-19 vaccine. Rearrangement joined TRBV5-4 to TRBJ1-2; TRBD1 aligns with 7 central bases. Sequencing was performed on peripheral blood, taken 28 days after the second AZD1222 dose. The CDR3 protein is CASSLVGTVLYGYTF. The DNA is TGTGCCAGCAGCTTGGTCGGGACAGTCCTCTATGGCTACACCTTC.